This T cell receptor (beta chain) is drawn from a study of PD-1 blockade in classical Hodgkin lymphoma. Study-wide results and caveats: Researchers reported that CD4+ TCR diversity, though not CD8+, rose significantly by C4D1. Complete responders' baseline diversity resembled that of newly diagnosed patients.

The sample's time point: cycle 4 day 1 (C4D1), after 6 weeks of nivolumab. Every one of the patients relapsed after autologous stem cell transplantation (brentuximab vedotin exposure was variable). TCRdb's table, derived via immunoSEQ multiplex PCR, lists solely in-frame clones and lacks some. Of several thousand clones in the sample, 87% are singletons; the top ten hold 30% to 35%. The CDR3 extends over 14 amino acids. The germline V gene encodes CDR1 SNHLY and CDR2 FYNNEI. Trimming removed 4 bases at V and 2 bases at J, with 12 bases between. Remarks on this clone: The target antigen is unknown.

The starting material was peripheral blood mononuclear cells (PBMCs), obtained before the fourth cycle of nivolumab. The source is a human donor with classical Hodgkin lymphoma. The chain combines TRBV2 with TRBJ2-7; D remains ambiguous. The CDR3 region is CASSASVPPYEQYF. The CDR3 DNA follows: TGTGCCAGCAGTGCATCGGTCCCCCCCTACGAGCAGTACTTC.